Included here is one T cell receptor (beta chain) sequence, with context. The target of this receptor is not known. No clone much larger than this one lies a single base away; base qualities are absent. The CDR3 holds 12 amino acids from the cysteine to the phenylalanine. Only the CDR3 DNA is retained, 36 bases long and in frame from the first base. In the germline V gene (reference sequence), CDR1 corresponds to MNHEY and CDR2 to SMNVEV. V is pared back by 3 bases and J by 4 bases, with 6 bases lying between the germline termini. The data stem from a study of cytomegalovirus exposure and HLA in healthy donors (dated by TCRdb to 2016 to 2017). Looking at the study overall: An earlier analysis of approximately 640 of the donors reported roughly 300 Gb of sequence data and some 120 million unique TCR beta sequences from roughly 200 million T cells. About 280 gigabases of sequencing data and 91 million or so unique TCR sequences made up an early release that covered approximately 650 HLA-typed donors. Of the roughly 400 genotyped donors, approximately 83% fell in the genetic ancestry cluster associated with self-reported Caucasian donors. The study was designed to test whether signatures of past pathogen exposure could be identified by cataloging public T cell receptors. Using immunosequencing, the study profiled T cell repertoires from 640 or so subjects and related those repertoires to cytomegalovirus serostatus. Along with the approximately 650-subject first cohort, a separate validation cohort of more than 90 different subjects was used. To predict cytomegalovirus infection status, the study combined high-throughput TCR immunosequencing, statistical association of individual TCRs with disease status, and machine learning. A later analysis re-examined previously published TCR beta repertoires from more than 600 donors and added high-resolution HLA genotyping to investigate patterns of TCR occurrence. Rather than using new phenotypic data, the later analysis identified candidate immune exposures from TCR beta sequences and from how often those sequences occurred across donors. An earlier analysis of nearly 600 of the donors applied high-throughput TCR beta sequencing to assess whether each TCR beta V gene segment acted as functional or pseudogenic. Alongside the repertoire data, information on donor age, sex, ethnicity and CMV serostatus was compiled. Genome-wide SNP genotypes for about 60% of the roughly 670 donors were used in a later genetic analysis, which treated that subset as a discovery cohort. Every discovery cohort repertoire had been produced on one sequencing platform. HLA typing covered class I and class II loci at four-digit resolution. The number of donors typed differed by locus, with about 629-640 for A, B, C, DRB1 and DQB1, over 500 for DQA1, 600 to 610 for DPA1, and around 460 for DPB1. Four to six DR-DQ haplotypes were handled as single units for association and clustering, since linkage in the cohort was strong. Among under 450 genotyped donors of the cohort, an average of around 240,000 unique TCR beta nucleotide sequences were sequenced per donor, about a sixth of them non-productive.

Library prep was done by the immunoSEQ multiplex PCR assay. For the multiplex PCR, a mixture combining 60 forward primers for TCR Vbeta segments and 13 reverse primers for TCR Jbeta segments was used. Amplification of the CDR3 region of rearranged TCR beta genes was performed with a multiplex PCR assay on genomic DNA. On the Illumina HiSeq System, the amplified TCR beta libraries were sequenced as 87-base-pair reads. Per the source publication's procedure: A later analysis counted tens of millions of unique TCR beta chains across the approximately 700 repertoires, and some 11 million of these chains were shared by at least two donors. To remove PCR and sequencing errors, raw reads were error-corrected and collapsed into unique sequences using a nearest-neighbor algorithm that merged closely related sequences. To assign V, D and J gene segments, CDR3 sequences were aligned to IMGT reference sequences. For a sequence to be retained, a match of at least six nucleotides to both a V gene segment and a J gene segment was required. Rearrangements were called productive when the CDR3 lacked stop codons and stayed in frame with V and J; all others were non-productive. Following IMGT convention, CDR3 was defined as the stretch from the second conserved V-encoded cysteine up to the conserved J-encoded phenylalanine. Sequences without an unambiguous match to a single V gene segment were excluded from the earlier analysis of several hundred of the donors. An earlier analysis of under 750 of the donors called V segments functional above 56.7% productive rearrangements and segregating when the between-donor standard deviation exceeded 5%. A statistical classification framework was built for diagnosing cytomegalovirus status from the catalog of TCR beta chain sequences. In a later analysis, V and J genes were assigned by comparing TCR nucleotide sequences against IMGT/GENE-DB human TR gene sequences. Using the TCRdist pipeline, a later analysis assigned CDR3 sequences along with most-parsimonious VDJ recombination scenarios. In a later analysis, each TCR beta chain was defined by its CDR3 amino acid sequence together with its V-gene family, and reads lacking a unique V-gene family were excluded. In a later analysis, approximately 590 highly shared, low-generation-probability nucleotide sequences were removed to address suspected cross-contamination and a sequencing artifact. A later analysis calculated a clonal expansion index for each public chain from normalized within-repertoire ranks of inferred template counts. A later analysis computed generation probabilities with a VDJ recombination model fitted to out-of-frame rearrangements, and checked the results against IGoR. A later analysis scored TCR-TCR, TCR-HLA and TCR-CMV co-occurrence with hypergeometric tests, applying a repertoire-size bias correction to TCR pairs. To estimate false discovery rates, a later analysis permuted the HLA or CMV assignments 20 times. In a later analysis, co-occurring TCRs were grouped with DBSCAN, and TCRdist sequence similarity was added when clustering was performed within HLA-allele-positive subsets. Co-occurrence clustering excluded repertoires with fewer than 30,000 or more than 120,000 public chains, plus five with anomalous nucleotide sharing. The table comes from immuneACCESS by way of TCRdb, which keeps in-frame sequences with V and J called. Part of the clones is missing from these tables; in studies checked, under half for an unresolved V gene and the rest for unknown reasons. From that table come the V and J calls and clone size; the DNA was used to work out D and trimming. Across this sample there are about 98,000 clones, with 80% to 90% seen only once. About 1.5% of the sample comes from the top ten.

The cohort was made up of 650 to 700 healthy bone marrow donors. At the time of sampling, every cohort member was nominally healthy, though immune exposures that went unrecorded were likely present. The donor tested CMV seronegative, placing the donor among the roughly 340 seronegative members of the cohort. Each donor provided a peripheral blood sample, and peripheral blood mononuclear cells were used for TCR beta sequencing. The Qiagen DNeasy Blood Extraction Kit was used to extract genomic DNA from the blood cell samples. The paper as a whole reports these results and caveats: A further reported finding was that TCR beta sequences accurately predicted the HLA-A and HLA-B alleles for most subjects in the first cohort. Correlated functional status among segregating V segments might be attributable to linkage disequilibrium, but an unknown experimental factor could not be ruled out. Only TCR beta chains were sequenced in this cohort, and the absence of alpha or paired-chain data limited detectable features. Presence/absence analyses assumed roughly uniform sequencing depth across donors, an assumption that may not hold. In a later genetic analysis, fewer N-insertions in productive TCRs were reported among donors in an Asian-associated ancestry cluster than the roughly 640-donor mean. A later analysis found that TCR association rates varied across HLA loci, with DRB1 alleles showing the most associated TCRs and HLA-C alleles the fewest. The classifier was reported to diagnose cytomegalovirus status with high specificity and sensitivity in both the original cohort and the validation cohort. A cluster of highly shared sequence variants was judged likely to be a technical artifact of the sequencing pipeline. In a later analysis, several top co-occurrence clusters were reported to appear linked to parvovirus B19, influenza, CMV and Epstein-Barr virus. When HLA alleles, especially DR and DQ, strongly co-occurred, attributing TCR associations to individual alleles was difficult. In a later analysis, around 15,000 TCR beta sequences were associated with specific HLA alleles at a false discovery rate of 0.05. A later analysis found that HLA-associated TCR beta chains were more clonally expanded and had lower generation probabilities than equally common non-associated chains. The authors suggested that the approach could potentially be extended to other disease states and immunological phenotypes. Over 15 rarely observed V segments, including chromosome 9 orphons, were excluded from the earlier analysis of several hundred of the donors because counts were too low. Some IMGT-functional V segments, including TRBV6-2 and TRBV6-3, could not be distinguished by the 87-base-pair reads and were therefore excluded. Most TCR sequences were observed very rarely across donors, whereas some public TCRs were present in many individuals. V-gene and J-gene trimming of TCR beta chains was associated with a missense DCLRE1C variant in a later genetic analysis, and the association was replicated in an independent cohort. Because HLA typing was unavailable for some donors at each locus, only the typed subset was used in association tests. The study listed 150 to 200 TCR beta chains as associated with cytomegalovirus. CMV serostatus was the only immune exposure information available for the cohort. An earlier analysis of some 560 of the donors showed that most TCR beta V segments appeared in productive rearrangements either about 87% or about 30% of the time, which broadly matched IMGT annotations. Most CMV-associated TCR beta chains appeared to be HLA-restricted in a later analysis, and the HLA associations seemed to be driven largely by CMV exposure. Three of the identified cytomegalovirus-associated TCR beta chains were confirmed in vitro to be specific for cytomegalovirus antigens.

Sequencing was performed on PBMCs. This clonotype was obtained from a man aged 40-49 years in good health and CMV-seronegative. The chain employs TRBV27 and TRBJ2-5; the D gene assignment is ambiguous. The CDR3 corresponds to CASSFVGETQYF. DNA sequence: TGTGCCAGCAGTTTTGTCGGAGAGACCCAGTACTTC.